In its sample, the clone carrying this T cell receptor beta chain was seen a few times. Its cognate antigen is unknown. One entry per CDR3 protein results from TCRdb running MiXCR on the reads. The profile shows approximately 50,000 distinct CDR3 sequences, over 15% of them singletons. The CDR3 totals 14 residues. Trimming cost V 4 bases and J 0 bases; bases outside gene matches: 2. The germline V gene has CDR1 SGHTA and CDR2 FQGNSA. The data belong to a study of T cell repertoires in cytomegalovirus infection. Study context: Recently identified HLA-C-restricted and well-studied HLA-B-restricted CMV epitopes were used. Public TCR beta signatures marked donors with CMV infection and the matching HLA.

The study, taken as a whole, reports: Clonotypes of TCR beta that were HLA-C-restricted and CMV-specific dominated the ex vivo response.

The receptor was isolated from a human donor in good health (CMV status not recorded). Some clones in this sample may be carry-over from other donors' samples. This material consisted of CD8+ T cells from cultured PBMCs, taken from culture after CMV antigen stimulation. This chain connects TRBV7-2 to TRBJ2-7; 8 bases match TRBD2. Written as DNA, the CDR3 is TGTGCCAGCAGCTGGGGGACTAGCTCCTACGAGCAGTACTTC. It yields the protein CASSWGTSSYEQYF.